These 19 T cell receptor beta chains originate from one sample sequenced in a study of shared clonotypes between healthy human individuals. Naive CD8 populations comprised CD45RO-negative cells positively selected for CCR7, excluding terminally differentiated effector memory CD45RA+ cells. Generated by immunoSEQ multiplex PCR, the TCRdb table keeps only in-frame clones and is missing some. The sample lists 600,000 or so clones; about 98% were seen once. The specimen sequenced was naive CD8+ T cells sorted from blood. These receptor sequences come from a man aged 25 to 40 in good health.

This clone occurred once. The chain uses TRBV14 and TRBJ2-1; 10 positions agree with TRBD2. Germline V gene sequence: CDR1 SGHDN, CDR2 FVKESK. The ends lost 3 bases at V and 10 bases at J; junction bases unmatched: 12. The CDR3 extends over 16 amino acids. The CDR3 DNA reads TGTGCCAGCAGCCAGAGTGGGACTAGCGAGGAAGGGGAGCAGTTCTTC. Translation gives CASSQSGTSEEGEQFF.

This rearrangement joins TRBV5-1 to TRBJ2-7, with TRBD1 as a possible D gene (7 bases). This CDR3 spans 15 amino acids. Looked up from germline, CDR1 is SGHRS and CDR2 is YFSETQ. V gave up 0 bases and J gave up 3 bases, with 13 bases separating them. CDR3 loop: CASSLAQGEVYEQYF. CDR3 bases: TGCGCCAGCAGCTTGGCCCAGGGGGAGGTCTACGAGCAGTACTTC. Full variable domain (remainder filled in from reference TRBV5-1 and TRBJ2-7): KAGVTQTPRYLIKTRGQQVTLSCSPISGHRSVSWYQQTPGQGLQFLFEYFSETQRNKGNFPGRFSGRQFSNSRSEMNVSTLELGDSALYLCASSLAQGEVYEQYFGPGTRLTVT.

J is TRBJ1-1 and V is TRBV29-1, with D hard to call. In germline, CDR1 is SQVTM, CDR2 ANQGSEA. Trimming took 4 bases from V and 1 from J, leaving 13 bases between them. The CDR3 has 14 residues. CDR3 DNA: TGCAGCGTTGCAAGGGAGGGCGGGAACACTGAAGCTTTCTTT. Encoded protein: CSVAREGGNTEAFF.

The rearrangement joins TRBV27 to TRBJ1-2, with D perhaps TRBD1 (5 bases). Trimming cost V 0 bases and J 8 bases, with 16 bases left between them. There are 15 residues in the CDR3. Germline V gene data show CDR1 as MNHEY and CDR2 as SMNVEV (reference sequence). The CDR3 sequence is CASSLSPQGRGGYTF. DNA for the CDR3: TGTGCCAGCAGTTTATCTCCTCAGGGTCGTGGGGGCTACACCTTC.

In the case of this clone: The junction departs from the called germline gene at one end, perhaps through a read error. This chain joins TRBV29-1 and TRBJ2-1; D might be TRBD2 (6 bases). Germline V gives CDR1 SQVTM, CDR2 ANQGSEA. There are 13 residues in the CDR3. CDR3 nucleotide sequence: TGCAGCGTTGAAGGGGACTCCTCCAATGAGCAGTTCTTC. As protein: CSVEGDSSNEQFF.

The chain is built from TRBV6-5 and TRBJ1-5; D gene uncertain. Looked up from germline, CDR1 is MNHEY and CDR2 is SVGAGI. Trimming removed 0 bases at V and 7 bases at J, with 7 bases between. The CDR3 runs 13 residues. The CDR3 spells CASSYSPEQPQHF. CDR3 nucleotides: TGTGCCAGCAGTTACTCCCCGGAACAGCCCCAGCATTTT.

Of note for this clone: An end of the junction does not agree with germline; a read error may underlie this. The CDR3 region is CASRFNTVMNTEAFF. The CDR3, as DNA: TGTGCCAGCCGTTTCAACACGGTAATGAACACTGAAGCTTTCTTT. The chain has TRBV27 and TRBJ1-1; D is undetermined. This CDR3 region has 15 residues. Germline V CDR1 and CDR2: MNHEY, SMNVEV (reference sequence).

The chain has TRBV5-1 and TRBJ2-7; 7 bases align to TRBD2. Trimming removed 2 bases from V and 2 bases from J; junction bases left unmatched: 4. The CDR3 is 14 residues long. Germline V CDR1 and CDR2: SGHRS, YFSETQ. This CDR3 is CASSFRGSPYEQYF. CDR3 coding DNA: TGCGCCAGCAGCTTCCGCGGGAGCCCCTACGAGCAGTACTTC.

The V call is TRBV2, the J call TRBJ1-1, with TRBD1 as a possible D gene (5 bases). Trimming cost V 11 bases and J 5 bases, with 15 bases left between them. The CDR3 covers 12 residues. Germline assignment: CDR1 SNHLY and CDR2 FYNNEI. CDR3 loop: CADQLGGTEAFF. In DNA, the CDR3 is TGTGCCGACCAGCTCGGGGGGACTGAAGCTTTCTTT.

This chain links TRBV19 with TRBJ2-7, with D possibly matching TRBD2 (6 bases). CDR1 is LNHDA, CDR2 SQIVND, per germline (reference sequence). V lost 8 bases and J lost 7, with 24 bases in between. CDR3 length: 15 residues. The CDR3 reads CASGSGTPLSGEQYF. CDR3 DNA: TGTGCCAGTGGATCCGGGACTCCTTTATCGGGAGAGCAGTACTTC.

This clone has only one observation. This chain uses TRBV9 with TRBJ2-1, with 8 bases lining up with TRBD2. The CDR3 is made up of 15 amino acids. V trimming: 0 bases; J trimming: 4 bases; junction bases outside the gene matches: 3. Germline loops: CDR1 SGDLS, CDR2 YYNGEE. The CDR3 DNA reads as TGTGCCAGCAGCGTAGCGGGAGGGCCATACAATGAGCAGTTCTTC. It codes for CASSVAGGPYNEQFF.

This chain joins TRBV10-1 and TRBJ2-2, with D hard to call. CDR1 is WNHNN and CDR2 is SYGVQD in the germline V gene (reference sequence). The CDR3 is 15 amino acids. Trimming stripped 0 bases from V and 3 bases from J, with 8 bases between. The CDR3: CASSESLGYTGELFF. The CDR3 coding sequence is TGCGCCAGCAGTGAGTCGTTGGGCTACACCGGGGAGCTGTTTTTT.

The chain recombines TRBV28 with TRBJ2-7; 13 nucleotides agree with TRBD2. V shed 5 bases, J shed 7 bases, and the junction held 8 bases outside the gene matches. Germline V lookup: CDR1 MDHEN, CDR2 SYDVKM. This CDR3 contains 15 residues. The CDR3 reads CASSPGLAGVYEQYF. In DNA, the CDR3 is TGTGCCAGCAGTCCCGGACTAGCGGGAGTATATGAGCAGTACTTC.

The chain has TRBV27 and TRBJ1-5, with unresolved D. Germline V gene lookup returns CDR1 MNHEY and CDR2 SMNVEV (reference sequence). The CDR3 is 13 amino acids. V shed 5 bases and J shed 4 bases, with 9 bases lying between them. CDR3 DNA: TGTGCCAGCAGTAATAGCAATAATCAGCCCCAGCATTTT. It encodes CASSNSNNQPQHF.

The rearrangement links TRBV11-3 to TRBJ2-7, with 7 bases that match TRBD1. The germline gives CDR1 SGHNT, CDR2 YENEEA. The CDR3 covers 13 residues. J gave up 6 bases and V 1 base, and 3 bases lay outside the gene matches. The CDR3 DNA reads TGTGCCAGCAGCTTAGGACAGGGAAGCGAGCAGTACTTC. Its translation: CASSLGQGSEQYF.

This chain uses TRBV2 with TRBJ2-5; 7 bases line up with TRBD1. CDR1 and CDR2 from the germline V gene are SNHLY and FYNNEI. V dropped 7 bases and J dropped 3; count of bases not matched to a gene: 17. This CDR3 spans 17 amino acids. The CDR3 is CASNRNFGDRKEETQYF. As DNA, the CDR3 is TGTGCCAGCAACAGAAATTTTGGGGACAGAAAAGAAGAGACCCAGTACTTC.

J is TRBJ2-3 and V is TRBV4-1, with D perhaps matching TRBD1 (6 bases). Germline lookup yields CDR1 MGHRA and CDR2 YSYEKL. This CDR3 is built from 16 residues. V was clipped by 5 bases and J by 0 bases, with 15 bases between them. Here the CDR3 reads CASSSSGTLSTDTQYF. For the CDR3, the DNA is TGCGCCAGCAGCTCCTCCGGGACACTCAGCACAGATACGCAGTATTTT.

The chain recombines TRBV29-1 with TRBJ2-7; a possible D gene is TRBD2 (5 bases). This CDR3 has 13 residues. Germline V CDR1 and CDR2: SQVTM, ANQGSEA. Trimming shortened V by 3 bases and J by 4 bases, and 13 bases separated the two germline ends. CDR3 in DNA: TGCAGCGTTGATCTTGTCGAGGGATACGAGCAGTACTTC. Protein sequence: CSVDLVEGYEQYF.

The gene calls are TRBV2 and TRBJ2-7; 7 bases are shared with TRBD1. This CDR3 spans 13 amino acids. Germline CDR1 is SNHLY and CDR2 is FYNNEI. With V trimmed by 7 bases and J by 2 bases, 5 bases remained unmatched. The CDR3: CASITTGTYEQYF. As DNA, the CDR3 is TGTGCCAGCATTACGACAGGGACCTACGAGCAGTACTTC.